This T cell receptor (beta chain) was sequenced in a study of cytomegalovirus exposure and HLA in healthy donors. Primers included in the PCR were 60 Vbeta and 13 Jbeta primers. Produced via immunoSEQ multiplex PCR; TCRdb's table is partial and in-frame only. The repertoire has 74,000 or so clones, over 70% of them found once; the top ten carry about 22%. Whole-study findings and limits: Investigators reported more than 150 TCR beta chains as tied to cytomegalovirus.

Germline V gives CDR1 SGHRS, CDR2 YFSETQ. The length of the CDR3 is 14 residues. V dropped 4 bases and J dropped 0 bases, with 10 bases sitting between them. Turning to this clone: What it binds is not known.

The receptor comes from a middle-aged woman in good health and CMV-seropositive. Material: PBMCs. This rearrangement joins TRBV5-1 to TRBJ1-1, with D maybe TRBD1 (5 bases). The CDR3 spells CASSMTEMNTEAFF. CDR3 DNA: TGCGCCAGCAGCATGACAGAAATGAACACTGAAGCTTTCTTT. The full variable domain, rest sourced from reference TRBV5-1 and TRBJ1-1, is KAGVTQTPRYLIKTRGQQVTLSCSPISGHRSVSWYQQTPGQGLQFLFEYFSETQRNKGNFPGRFSGRQFSNSRSEMNVSTLELGDSALYLCASSMTEMNTEAFFGQGTRLTVV.